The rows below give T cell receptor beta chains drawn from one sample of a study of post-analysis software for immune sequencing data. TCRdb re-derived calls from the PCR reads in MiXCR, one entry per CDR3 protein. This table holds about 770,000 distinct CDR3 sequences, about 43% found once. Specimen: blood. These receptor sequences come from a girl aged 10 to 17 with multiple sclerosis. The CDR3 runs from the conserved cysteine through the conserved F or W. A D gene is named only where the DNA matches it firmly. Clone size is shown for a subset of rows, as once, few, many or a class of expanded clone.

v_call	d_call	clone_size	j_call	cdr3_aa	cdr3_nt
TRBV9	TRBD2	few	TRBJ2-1	CASSVGSGRGEQFF	TGTGCCAGCAGCGTAGGAAGCGGGAGGGGTGAGCAGTTCTTC
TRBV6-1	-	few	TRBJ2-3	CASSSNRDGDTQYF	TGTGCCAGCAGTTCCAACCGGGACGGAGATACGCAGTATTTT
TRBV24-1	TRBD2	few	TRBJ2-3	CATSHSGSLDTQYF	TGTGCCACCAGTCATAGCGGGAGCTTGGATACGCAGTATTTT
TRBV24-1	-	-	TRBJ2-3	CATSDRLEPDTQYF	TGTGCCACCAGTGACCGATTAGAGCCAGATACGCAGTATTTT
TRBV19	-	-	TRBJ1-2	CASSTSQTNYGYTF	TGTGCCAGTAGTACCTCACAGACGAACTATGGCTACACCTTC
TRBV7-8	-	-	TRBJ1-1	CASSLGEFTEAFF	TGTGCCAGCAGCTTAGGGGAGTTCACTGAAGCTTTCTTT
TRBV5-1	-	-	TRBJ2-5	CASSFSPSETQYF	TGCGCCAGCAGCTTCTCACCCTCGGAGACCCAGTACTTC
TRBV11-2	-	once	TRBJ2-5	CASSQIGRGQETQYF	TGTGCCAGCAGCCAAATCGGCAGGGGCCAAGAGACCCAGTACTTC
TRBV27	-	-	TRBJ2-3	CASSLYWSVGGRTDTQYF	TGTGCCAGCAGTTTATATTGGTCTGTGGGCGGCCGCACAGATACGCAGTATTTT
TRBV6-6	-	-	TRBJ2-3	CASSYSAGRKTDTQYF	TGTGCCAGCAGTTACTCGGCCGGGAGAAAGACAGATACGCAGTATTTT
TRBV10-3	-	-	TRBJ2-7	CAISESQGPHSYEQYF	TGTGCCATCAGTGAGTCTCAGGGGCCCCACTCCTACGAGCAGTACTTC
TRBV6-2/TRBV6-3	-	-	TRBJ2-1	CASLDRDRYSYNEQFF	TGTGCCAGCCTGGACCGGGACCGTTATTCCTACAATGAGCAGTTCTTC
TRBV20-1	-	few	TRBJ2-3	CSARVVTGDTDTQYF	TGCAGTGCTAGAGTGGTAACGGGAGACACAGATACGCAGTATTTT
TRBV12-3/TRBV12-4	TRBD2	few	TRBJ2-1	CASVSETSGYNEQFF	TGTGCCAGCGTATCAGAGACTAGCGGCTACAATGAGCAGTTCTTC
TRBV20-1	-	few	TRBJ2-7	CSARDSDVYEQYF	TGCAGTGCTCGTGACAGTGACGTCTACGAGCAGTACTTC
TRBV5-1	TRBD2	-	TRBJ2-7	CASSSGLDPHEQYF	TGCGCCAGCAGCTCCGGACTAGATCCCCACGAGCAGTACTTC
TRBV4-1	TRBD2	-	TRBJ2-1	CASSQVSTSGPYNEQFF	TGCGCCAGCAGCCAAGTATCAACTAGCGGGCCATACAATGAGCAGTTCTTC
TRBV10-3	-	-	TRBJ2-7	CAISESGSYYEQYF	TGTGCCATCAGTGAGTCTGGCAGCTACTACGAGCAGTACTTC
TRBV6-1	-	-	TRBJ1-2	CASSEWAGEAYGYTF	TGTGCCAGCAGTGAATGGGCAGGGGAAGCCTATGGCTACACCTTC
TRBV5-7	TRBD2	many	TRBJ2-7	CANPIGLAAHEQYF	TGTGCCAACCCGATCGGACTAGCTGCCCACGAGCAGTACTTC
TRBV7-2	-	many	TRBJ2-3	CASSPKGRVGTDTQYF	TGTGCCAGCAGCCCCAAAGGCAGGGTGGGCACAGATACGCAGTATTTT
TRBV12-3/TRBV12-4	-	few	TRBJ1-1	CASSLVTGPQNTEAFF	TGTGCCAGCAGTTTGGTGACAGGTCCTCAGAACACTGAAGCTTTCTTT
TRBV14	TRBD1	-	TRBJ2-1	CASSQLHRDRKNNEQFF	TGTGCCAGCAGCCAGCTTCACCGGGACAGGAAGAACAATGAGCAGTTCTTC
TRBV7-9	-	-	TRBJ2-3	CASSLKGGPRADTQYF	TGTGCCAGCAGCTTAAAGGGGGGGCCACGCGCGGATACGCAGTATTTT
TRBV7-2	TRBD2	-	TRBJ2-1	CASSLLGFAGGSYNEQFF	TGTGCCAGCAGCTTACTAGGTTTTGCGGGAGGGTCCTACAATGAGCAGTTCTTC
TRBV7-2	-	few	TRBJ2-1	CASSESVNEQFF	TGTGCCAGCAGCGAATCCGTAAATGAGCAGTTCTTC
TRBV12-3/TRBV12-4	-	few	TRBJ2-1	CASSLQNEQFF	TGTGCCAGCAGTTTACAGAATGAGCAGTTCTTC
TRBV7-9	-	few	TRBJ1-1	CASRPRTVNTEAFF	TGTGCCAGCAGGCCCAGGACTGTGAACACTGAAGCTTTCTTT
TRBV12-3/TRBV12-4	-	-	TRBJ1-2	CASSYNGSGSYGYTF	TGTGCCAGCAGTTACAATGGTTCAGGGAGCTATGGCTACACCTTC
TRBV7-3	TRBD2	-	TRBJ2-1	CASSPVSGRGEQFF	TGTGCCAGCAGCCCGGTTAGCGGGAGAGGGGAGCAGTTCTTC
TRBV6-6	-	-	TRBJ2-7	CASSYDGTAGGEQYF	TGTGCCAGCAGTTACGACGGGACAGCTGGGGGGGAGCAGTACTTC
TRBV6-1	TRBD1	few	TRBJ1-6	CASRGQGEAGNSPLHF	TGTGCCAGCAGAGGACAGGGAGAAGCGGGAAATTCACCCCTCCACTTT
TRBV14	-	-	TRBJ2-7	CASSPTVELAYEQYF	TGTGCCAGCAGCCCAACTGTGGAATTAGCCTACGAGCAGTACTTC
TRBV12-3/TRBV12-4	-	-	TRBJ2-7	CASSRTQGYEQYF	TGTGCCAGCTCACGGACTCAGGGGTACGAGCAGTACTTC
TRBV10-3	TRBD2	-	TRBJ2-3	CAISGGGGLTDTQYF	TGTGCCATCAGTGGTGGGGGAGGGCTGACAGATACGCAGTATTTT
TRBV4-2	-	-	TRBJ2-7	CASSQDWSPQYF	TGTGCCAGCAGCCAAGATTGGAGTCCGCAGTACTTC
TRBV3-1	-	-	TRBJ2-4	CASSPRSTVAKNIQYF	TGTGCCAGCAGCCCACGTTCGACGGTAGCCAAAAACATTCAGTACTTC
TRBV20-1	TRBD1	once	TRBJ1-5	CSARDLQQGVNQPQHF	TGCAGTGCTAGAGATCTTCAACAGGGGGTTAATCAGCCCCAGCATTTT
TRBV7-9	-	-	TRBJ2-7	CASSPGIPYEQYF	TGTGCCAGCAGCCCCGGGATACCCTACGAGCAGTACTTC
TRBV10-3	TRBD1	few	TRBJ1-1	CAIKGQGLYTEAFF	TGTGCCATCAAGGGACAGGGGTTGTACACTGAAGCTTTCTTT
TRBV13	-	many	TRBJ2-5	CASSYREETQYF	TGTGCCAGCAGCTACCGGGAAGAGACCCAGTACTTC
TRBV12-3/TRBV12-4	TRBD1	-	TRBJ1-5	CASSLRQGAGQPQHF	TGTGCCAGCAGTTTAAGGCAGGGGGCGGGTCAGCCCCAGCATTTT
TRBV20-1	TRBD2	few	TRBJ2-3	CSAATLTSGMGADTQYF	TGCAGTGCTGCTACTTTGACTAGCGGGATGGGGGCAGATACGCAGTATTTT
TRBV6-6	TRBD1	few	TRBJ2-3	CASRGTGIDTQYF	TGTGCCAGCAGAGGGACAGGGATAGATACGCAGTATTTT
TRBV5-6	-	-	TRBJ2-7	CASSLAGTFSYEQYF	TGTGCCAGCAGCTTGGCCGGGACATTCTCCTACGAGCAGTACTTC
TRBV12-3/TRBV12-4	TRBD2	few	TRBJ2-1	CASSLLAGVSGEQFF	TGTGCCAGCAGTTTACTAGCGGGAGTTAGTGGTGAGCAGTTCTTC
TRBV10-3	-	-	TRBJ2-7	CASASGDWTYEQYF	TGTGCATCCGCTTCAGGGGACTGGACCTACGAGCAGTACTTC
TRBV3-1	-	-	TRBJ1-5	CASSLGWMQPQHF	TGTGCCAGCAGTCTAGGGTGGATGCAGCCCCAGCATTTT